The 22 T cell receptor beta chains below all came from one sample that was sequenced in a study of blood T cell repertoires in COVID-19. TCRdb's copy holds only in-frame clones and misses some; the assay was immunoSEQ multiplex PCR. The sample has 150,000 to 200,000 clones; around four fifths are singletons. The specimen was peripheral blood. The source of these receptors is a man between 65 and 85 years old with acute or convalescent COVID-19.

The chain employs TRBV7-2 and TRBJ1-5, with 7 bases that match TRBD1. Germline V gene data show CDR1 as SGHTA and CDR2 as FQGNSA. The CDR3 has 16 residues. With V trimmed by 5 bases and J by 4 bases, 11 bases remained unmatched. In nucleotides, the CDR3 is TGTGCCAGCAGCACCCTGGCAGGGGGGATTAATCAGCCCCAGCATTTT. This gives the protein CASSTLAGGINQPQHF.

The chain is built from TRBV2 and TRBJ1-2; 9 nucleotides match TRBD1. The V segment lost 7 bases and the J segment 5 bases; nucleotides outside the gene matches: 11. The germline gives CDR1 SNHLY, CDR2 FYNNEI. The CDR3 is 15 residues long. The CDR3, as DNA: TGTGCCAGCATGTTGGACAGGGGAGCTTTGTATGGCTACACCTTC. As protein: CASMLDRGALYGYTF. Using reference TRBV2 and TRBJ1-2 for the parts outside the CDR3, the full variable domain is EPEVTQTPSHQVTQMGQEVILRCVPISNHLYFYWYRQILGQKVEFLVSFYNNEISEKSEIFDDQFSVERPDGSNFTLKIRSTKLEDSAMYFCASMLDRGALYGYTFGSGTRLTVV.

V is TRBV18 and J is TRBJ1-2, with 9 nucleotides matching TRBD1. J gave up 2 bases and V 6 bases, and 7 bases lay outside the gene matches. Germline CDR1 KGHSH, CDR2 LQKENI. This CDR3 region has 15 residues. The CDR3 DNA follows: TGTGCCAGCTCTCAGCCGGGACAGGGAAACTATGGCTACACCTTC. Its protein product is CASSQPGQGNYGYTF.

This chain uses TRBV12-3 or TRBV12-4 with TRBJ1-1; D is undetermined. Trimming pared 5 bases from V and 0 bases from J, leaving 7 bases between. The CDR3 runs to 13 residues. CDR3 region: CASSPGVNTEAFF. CDR3 nucleotides: TGTGCCAGCAGTCCCGGGGTGAACACTGAAGCTTTCTTT.

This clone was detected only a few times. The rearrangement joins TRBV5-1 to TRBJ2-1, with D possibly matching TRBD1 (6 bases). The CDR3 is made up of 16 amino acids. The germline V gene encodes CDR1 SGHRS and CDR2 YFSETQ. The V end lost 0 bases, the J end lost 10 bases, and 20 bases lay between the germline ends. Here the CDR3 DNA reads TGCGCCAGCAGCTTGGCCCTAACAGGGTCCACGCGGGAGCAGTTCTTC. Its translation: CASSLALTGSTREQFF. Filled out from reference TRBV5-1 and TRBJ2-1, the complete variable domain reads KAGVTQTPRYLIKTRGQQVTLSCSPISGHRSVSWYQQTPGQGLQFLFEYFSETQRNKGNFPGRFSGRQFSNSRSEMNVSTLELGDSALYLCASSLALTGSTREQFFGPGTRLTVL.

The genes are TRBV19 and TRBJ2-7; TRBD1 might be the D (6 bases). Germline-derived CDR1 and CDR2 are LNHDA and SQIVND (reference sequence). The germline V and J ends were trimmed by 3 bases and 0 bases, with 18 bases remaining between them. The CDR3 totals 17 residues. The CDR3 here is CASSMTWSRDTSYEQYF. CDR3 nucleotides: TGTGCCAGTAGTATGACTTGGTCGAGGGACACCTCCTACGAGCAGTACTTC. The complete variable domain, with remaining parts taken from reference TRBV19 and TRBJ2-7, reads DGGITQSPKYLFRKEGQNVTLSCEQNLNHDAMYWYRQDPGQGLRLIYYSQIVNDFQKGDIAEGYSVSREKKESFPLTVTSAQKNPTAFYLCASSMTWSRDTSYEQYFGPGTRLTVT.

The chain couples TRBV11-3 to TRBJ1-3; D may be TRBD1 (6 bases). The CDR3 totals 14 residues. Germline CDR1 SGHNT, CDR2 YENEEA. The V gene lost 5 bases and the J gene lost 0 bases, with 8 bases spanning the gap. CDR3 sequence reads: CASSGGLSGNTIYF. The DNA for the CDR3 is TGTGCCAGCAGCGGGGGCCTCTCTGGAAACACCATATATTTT. Full variable domain (outside the CDR3, taken from reference TRBV11-3 and TRBJ1-3): EAGVVQSPRYKIIEKKQPVAFWCNPISGHNTLYWYLQNLGQGPELLIRYENEEAVDDSQLPKDRFSAERLKGVDSTLKIQPAELGDSAVYLCASSGGLSGNTIYFGEGSWLTVV.

The chain employs TRBV19 and TRBJ1-2; weak D call: TRBD1 (6 bases). From germline, CDR1 is LNHDA and CDR2 SQIVND (reference sequence). This CDR3 has 13 amino acids. Trimming pared 5 bases from V and 10 bases from J, leaving 17 bases between. CDR3 DNA sequence: TGTGCCAGTAGTCCTCAGGGAGGGGGTAACTACACCTTC. Protein product: CASSPQGGGNYTF.

This sequence joins TRBV11-3 and TRBJ2-7; D is perhaps TRBD2 (5 bases). V lost 0 bases and J 1 base, leaving 16 bases between the germline ends. This CDR3 comprises 17 residues. Germline loops: CDR1 SGHNT, CDR2 YENEEA. CDR3 region: CASSLDPWPRDSYEQYF. Here the CDR3 DNA reads TGTGCCAGCAGCTTAGATCCATGGCCACGGGATTCCTACGAGCAGTACTTC.

This chain uses TRBV27 with TRBJ2-7; D gene ambiguous. CDR3 length: 11 residues. With 4 bases removed from V and 4 bases from J, the gap between germline ends came to 5 bases. Germline V gene lookup returns CDR1 MNHEY and CDR2 SMNVEV (reference sequence). In DNA form, the CDR3 reads TGTGCCAGCAGTTCCCAATACGAGCAGTACTTC. Protein: CASSSQYEQYF.

The CDR3 region has the DNA TGCGCCAGCCGTGTTGGGGCGAGCGGGGCCAACGTCCTGACTTTC. Translated: CASRVGASGANVLTF. The rearrangement joins TRBV5-1 to TRBJ2-6; TRBD1 might be the D (5 bases). The CDR3 length is 15 residues. CDR1 and CDR2 (germline): SGHRS, YFSETQ. Between the trimmed V and J ends, which lost 7 bases and 4 bases, there was a span of 15 bases.

This chain joins TRBV27 and TRBJ1-2, with 7 bases that match TRBD1. J gave up 2 bases and V 11 bases, and 11 bases lay outside the gene matches. The CDR3 has 14 amino acids. CDR1 is MNHEY and CDR2 is SMNVEV in the germline V gene (reference sequence). This CDR3 is CAARGAGANYGYTF. The CDR3 DNA sequence: TGTGCCGCCAGGGGGGCCGGGGCCAACTATGGCTACACCTTC.

V usage is TRBV12-3 or TRBV12-4 and J usage is TRBJ1-5; D unclear. This CDR3 region has 13 residues. The germline V and J ends were trimmed by 5 bases and 6 bases, with 11 bases remaining between them. CDR3 sequence reads: CASSTILTQPQHF. Here the CDR3 DNA reads TGTGCCAGCAGTACTATTCTGACTCAGCCCCAGCATTTT.

The genes are TRBV18 and TRBJ2-2; weak D call: TRBD1 (6 bases). The CDR3 totals 16 residues. V was pared by 2 bases and J by 4 bases, with 14 bases between. The germline V gene encodes CDR1 KGHSH and CDR2 LQKENI. CDR3 DNA: TGTGCCAGCTCACCAACCCCCAGGGGCGGCACCGGGGAGCTGTTTTTT. The encoded protein is CASSPTPRGGTGELFF.

This chain uses TRBV18 with TRBJ1-4, with D perhaps TRBD1 (5 bases). CDR3 length equals 16 residues. Trimming removed 4 bases from V and 7 bases from J, with 19 bases in between. Germline CDR1 KGHSH, CDR2 LQKENI. As DNA, the CDR3 is TGTGCCAGCTCACAGGCCGAAAGTGGGACTGGTGAAAAACTGTTTTTT. This encodes CASSQAESGTGEKLFF.

With regard to this clone: This sample includes further DNA sequences coding for the same CDR3. V gene TRBV11-2 combines with J gene TRBJ1-2; TRBD1 aligns across 8 bases. This CDR3 spans 13 amino acids. Germline loops: CDR1 SGHAT, CDR2 FQNNGV. V lost 5 bases, J lost 4 bases, and 3 bases stayed unmatched. CDR3 sequence (DNA): TGTGCCAGCAGCCTTGGACAGGGCTATGGCTACACCTTC. Encoded protein: CASSLGQGYGYTF. The variable domain in full, completed from reference TRBV11-2 and TRBJ1-2, reads EAGVAQSPRYKIIEKRQSVAFWCNPISGHATLYWYQQILGQGPKLLIQFQNNGVVDDSQLPKDRFSAERLKGVDSTLKIQPAKLEDSAVYLCASSLGQGYGYTFGSGTRLTVV.

This rearrangement joins TRBV4-3 to TRBJ1-2; D is undetermined. The CDR3 extends over 14 amino acids. Germline V gene sequence: CDR1 LGHNA, CDR2 YSLEER. Trimming cost V 3 bases and J 6 bases, with 14 bases left between them. CDR3 residues: CASSHAVAIDGYTF. The CDR3 DNA follows: TGCGCCAGCAGCCATGCGGTAGCAATAGATGGCTACACCTTC.

This chain uses TRBV27 with TRBJ2-6; 11 bases agree with TRBD1. V dropped 5 bases and J dropped 4; count of bases not matched to a gene: 13. Looked up from germline, CDR1 is MNHEY and CDR2 is SMNVEV (reference sequence). This CDR3 spans 19 amino acids. The DNA for the CDR3 is TGTGCCAGCAGTCTCTACCCAGGACAGGGGGCGCCCGGGGCCAACGTCCTGACTTTC. It specifies CASSLYPGQGAPGANVLTF. The full variable domain, in which reference TRBV27 and TRBJ2-6 provide the parts outside the CDR3, is EAQVTQNPRYLITVTGKKLTVTCSQNMNHEYMSWYRQDPGLGLRQIYYSMNVEVTDKGDVPEGYKVSRKEKRNFPLILESPSPNQTSLYFCASSLYPGQGAPGANVLTFGAGSRLTVL.

The chain combines TRBV10-3 with TRBJ2-1, with 10 bases identical to TRBD1. Germline CDR1 is ENHRY and CDR2 is SYGVKD. The CDR3 spans 18 residues. V lost 6 bases to trimming and J lost 0 bases; unmatched junction nucleotides: 11. The CDR3 is CAIRTGGRSSSSYNEQFF. The CDR3 DNA reads as TGTGCCATCAGGACAGGGGGCAGAAGTTCGAGCTCCTACAATGAGCAGTTCTTC.

In this sample, this clone turned up a few times. The V gene is TRBV27, the J gene TRBJ2-3; 8 bases map to TRBD2. This CDR3 comprises 16 residues. V trimming: 5 bases; J trimming: 0 bases; junction bases outside the gene matches: 7. The germline gives CDR1 MNHEY, CDR2 SMNVEV (reference sequence). The DNA of the CDR3 is TGTGCCAGCAGTGTTACCGTAGCGGGGAGCACAGATACGCAGTATTTT. It is translated as CASSVTVAGSTDTQYF.

The CDR3 loop reads CASSSGGSNYGYTF. The CDR3 nucleotides read TGCGCCAGCAGCTCAGGGGGCAGTAACTATGGCTACACCTTC. The genes are TRBV5-1 and TRBJ1-2; 8 bases map to TRBD1. The germline V gene encodes CDR1 SGHRS and CDR2 YFSETQ. The CDR3 runs 14 residues. The ends lost 3 bases at V and 1 base at J; junction bases unmatched: 2.

The chain carries TRBV19 and TRBJ1-2; the D gene is possibly TRBD1 (6 bases). The germline V and J ends were trimmed by 6 bases and 8 bases, with 16 bases remaining between them. Germline assignment: CDR1 LNHDA and CDR2 SQIVND (reference sequence). The CDR3 covers 13 residues. The CDR3 DNA reads as TGTGCCAGTAGAGAAACAGGGAGGGACGGCTACACCTTC. This sequence encodes CASRETGRDGYTF.